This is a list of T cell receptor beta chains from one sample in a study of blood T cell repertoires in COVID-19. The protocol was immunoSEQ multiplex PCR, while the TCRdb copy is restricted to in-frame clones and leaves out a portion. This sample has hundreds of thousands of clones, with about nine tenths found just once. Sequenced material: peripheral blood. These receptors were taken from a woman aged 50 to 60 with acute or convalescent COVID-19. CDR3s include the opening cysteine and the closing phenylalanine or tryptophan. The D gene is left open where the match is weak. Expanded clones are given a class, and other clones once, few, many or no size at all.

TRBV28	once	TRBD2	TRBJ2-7	CASSLAGGPYEQYF	TGTGCCAGCAGTTTGGCGGGAGGGCCCTACGAGCAGTACTTC
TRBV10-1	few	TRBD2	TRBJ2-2	CASKAGGGTGELFF	TGCGCCAGCAAGGCGGGAGGGGGTACCGGGGAGCTGTTTTTT
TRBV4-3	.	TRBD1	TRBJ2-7	CASSQGGTGRSEQYF	TGCGCCAGCAGCCAAGGGGGGACAGGGCGAAGCGAGCAGTACTTC
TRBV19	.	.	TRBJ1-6	CASSLRGGISPLHF	TGTGCCAGTAGTTTGCGGGGGGGAATTTCACCCCTCCACTTT
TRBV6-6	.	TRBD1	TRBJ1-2	CASCPGRITGTGYGYTF	TGTGCCAGCTGTCCGGGGCGAATTACCGGGACAGGGTATGGCTACACCTTC
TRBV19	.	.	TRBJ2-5	CASSIGGPWETQYF	TGTGCCAGTAGTATAGGAGGGCCGTGGGAGACCCAGTACTTC
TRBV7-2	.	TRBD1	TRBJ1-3	CASSLLRDSLGYF	TGTGCCAGCAGCTTACTCCGGGACAGCCTTGGATATTTT
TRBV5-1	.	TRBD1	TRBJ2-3	CASSLGQGAVNTQYF	TGCGCCAGCAGCTTGGGCCAGGGGGCGGTAAATACGCAGTATTTT
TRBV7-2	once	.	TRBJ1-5	CASSSEGGNQPQHF	TGTGCCAGCAGCTCAGAAGGGGGCAATCAGCCCCAGCATTTT
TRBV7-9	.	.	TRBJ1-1	CASSPTGSTEAFF	TGTGCCAGCAGCCCGACAGGATCCACTGAAGCTTTCTTT
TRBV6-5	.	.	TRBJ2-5	CASSLTGAGETQYF	TGTGCCAGCAGCCTGACAGGCGCCGGAGAGACCCAGTACTTC
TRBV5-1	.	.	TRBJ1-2	CASSFEGANGYTF	TGCGCCAGCAGCTTCGAAGGGGCCAATGGCTACACCTTC
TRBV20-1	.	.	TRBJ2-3	CSASHRVGTDTQYF	TGCAGTGCTAGTCACAGGGTTGGCACAGATACGCAGTATTTT
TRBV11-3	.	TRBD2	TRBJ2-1	CASSPGGLAEYNEQFF	TGTGCCAGCAGCCCGGGGGGGCTAGCGGAGTACAATGAGCAGTTCTTC
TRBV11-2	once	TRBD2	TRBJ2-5	CASSSLAGVAETQYF	TGTGCCAGCAGCTCACTAGCGGGAGTGGCAGAGACCCAGTACTTC
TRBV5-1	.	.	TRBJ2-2	CASSSRGTGNTGELFF	TGCGCCAGCAGCTCCCGGGGGACGGGGAACACCGGGGAGCTGTTTTTT
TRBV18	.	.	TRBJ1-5	CASSPADSGNQPQHF	TGTGCCAGCTCACCAGCCGACAGCGGCAATCAGCCCCAGCATTTT
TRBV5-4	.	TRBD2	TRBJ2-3	CASSPLRLAESTDTQYF	TGTGCCAGCAGCCCCCTAAGACTAGCGGAAAGCACAGATACGCAGTATTTT
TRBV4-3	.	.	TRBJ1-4	CASSRAGGAEEKLFF	TGCGCCAGCAGCCGCGCGGGGGGGGCGGAGGAAAAACTGTTTTTT
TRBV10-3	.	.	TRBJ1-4	CAISGGGGTNEKLFF	TGTGCCATCAGTGGAGGGGGGGGCACTAATGAAAAACTGTTTTTT
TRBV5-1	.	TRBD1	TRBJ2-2	CASSLAQGTGELFF	TGCGCCAGCAGCTTGGCACAGGGGACCGGGGAGCTGTTTTTT
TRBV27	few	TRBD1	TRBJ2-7	CASSAGQGGYEQYF	TGTGCCAGCAGTGCGGGACAGGGGGGCTACGAGCAGTACTTC
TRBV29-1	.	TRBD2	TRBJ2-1	CSVVSSGRTYNEQFF	TGCAGCGTTGTATCCAGCGGGAGAACCTACAATGAGCAGTTCTTC
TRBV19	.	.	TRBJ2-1	CASSTPDRGNEQFF	TGTGCCAGTAGTACCCCGGACAGAGGCAATGAGCAGTTCTTC
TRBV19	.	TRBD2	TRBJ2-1	CASGRDSGGLGSYNEQFF	TGTGCCAGTGGGAGAGATAGCGGGGGGTTGGGCTCCTACAATGAGCAGTTCTTC
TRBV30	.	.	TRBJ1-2	CAWSGVQVNYGYTF	TGTGCCTGGAGTGGGGTACAGGTCAACTATGGCTACACCTTC
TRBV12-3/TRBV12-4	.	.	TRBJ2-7	CASSLYSTYEQYF	TGTGCCAGCAGTTTATACAGTACCTACGAGCAGTACTTC
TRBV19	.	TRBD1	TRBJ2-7	CASSDGTGGDYEQYF	TGTGCCAGTAGTGACGGGACAGGGGGCGACTACGAGCAGTACTTC
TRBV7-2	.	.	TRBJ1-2	CASSLRPDGDGYTF	TGTGCCAGCAGCTTACGCCCCGACGGGGATGGCTACACCTTC
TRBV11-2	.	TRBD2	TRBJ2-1	CASSSGTSGTYNEQFF	TGTGCCAGCAGCTCCGGGACTAGCGGGACCTACAATGAGCAGTTCTTC
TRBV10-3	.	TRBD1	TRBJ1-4	CAISRGPEEKLFF	TGTGCCATCAGTAGGGGGCCGGAAGAAAAACTGTTTTTT
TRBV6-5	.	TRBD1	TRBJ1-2	CASSYESGTGGGGYTF	TGTGCCAGCAGTTACGAGTCCGGGACAGGGGGAGGTGGCTACACCTTC
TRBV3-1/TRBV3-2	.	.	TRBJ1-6	CASSQTPGDSPLHF	TGTGCCAGCAGCCAAACCCCCGGGGATTCACCCCTCCACTTT